A selection of T cell receptor beta chains follows, all from one sample in a study of patients and donors after allogeneic stem cell transplantation. TCRdb reprocessed the RT-PCR reads via MiXCR and lists one record per CDR3 protein. The table lists more than 850,000 distinct CDR3 sequences, roughly 18% of them singletons. The source material was blood, either unsorted or a sorted T cell fraction (not recorded which). These receptors were taken from a human donor who was either an allogeneic HSCT recipient or a stem cell or donor lymphocyte infusion donor (not recorded which). It is not recorded whose cells these are; they may come from a transplant donor. Both conserved end residues are part of each CDR3. Fields, in order: V gene, J gene, clone size, D gene, CDR3 DNA, CDR3 protein. D genes are given only for firm matches. Not every row has a clone size; where given, it reads once, few, many or a size class.

V gene: TRBV24-1; J gene: TRBJ2-1; clone size: -; D gene: -; CDR3 DNA: TGTGCCACCAGTCCTACTACCTTGAGGGCTTCTGAGCAGTTCTTC; CDR3 protein: CATSPTTLRASEQFF
V gene: TRBV25-1; J gene: TRBJ2-1; clone size: -; D gene: -; CDR3 DNA: TGTGCCAGCAGTGAGAGACAGTACAATGAGCAGTTCTTC; CDR3 protein: CASSERQYNEQFF
V gene: TRBV7-9; J gene: TRBJ1-2; clone size: few; D gene: -; CDR3 DNA: TGTGCCAGCAGCTTAGAGGCGGAGAGCTATGGCTACACCTTC; CDR3 protein: CASSLEAESYGYTF
V gene: TRBV6-5; J gene: TRBJ2-5; clone size: few; D gene: TRBD2; CDR3 DNA: TGTGCCAGCAGTTACAGTAGCGGGGCAGGGGAGACCCAGTACTTC; CDR3 protein: CASSYSSGAGETQYF
V gene: TRBV4-1; J gene: TRBJ2-3; clone size: -; D gene: -; CDR3 DNA: TGCGCCAGCAGCCAACCCGACGGAGATACGCAGTATTTT; CDR3 protein: CASSQPDGDTQYF
V gene: TRBV27; J gene: TRBJ2-4; clone size: -; D gene: TRBD1; CDR3 DNA: TGTGCCAGCAGTTCCTACAGGGGACCCACCGGGGCCAAAAACATTCAGTACTTC; CDR3 protein: CASSSYRGPTGAKNIQYF
V gene: TRBV7-6; J gene: TRBJ1-1; clone size: -; D gene: -; CDR3 DNA: TGTGCCAGCAGCTTGGAGGGGCGTGAAGCTTTCTTT; CDR3 protein: CASSLEGREAFF
V gene: TRBV5-1; J gene: TRBJ2-1; clone size: few; D gene: TRBD2; CDR3 DNA: TGCGCCAGCAGCTTGCCGGCTAGCGGGGGGTCTAATGAGCAGTTCTTC; CDR3 protein: CASSLPASGGSNEQFF
V gene: TRBV5-1; J gene: TRBJ2-7; clone size: few; D gene: -; CDR3 DNA: TGCGCCAGCAGCCAGGGGGACTATAGCAACGAGCAGTACTTC; CDR3 protein: CASSQGDYSNEQYF
V gene: TRBV5-1; J gene: TRBJ2-2; clone size: -; D gene: -; CDR3 DNA: TGCGCCAGCAGCGGGGGGGCCGACACCGGGGAGCTGTTTTTT; CDR3 protein: CASSGGADTGELFF
V gene: TRBV7-2; J gene: TRBJ2-7; clone size: few; D gene: TRBD2; CDR3 DNA: TGTGCCAGCAGCTCCAGACTAGCATCCGAGCAGTACTTC; CDR3 protein: CASSSRLASEQYF
V gene: TRBV3-1; J gene: TRBJ2-7; clone size: few; D gene: TRBD2; CDR3 DNA: TGTGCCAGCAGCTCCCGAGCGGGAGTGGGTGAGCAGTACCACTTC; CDR3 protein: CASSSRAGVGEQYHF
V gene: TRBV19; J gene: TRBJ1-1; clone size: -; D gene: -; CDR3 DNA: TGTGCCAGTTATGTCGGGAACACTGAAGCTTTCTTT; CDR3 protein: CASYVGNTEAFF
V gene: TRBV7-8; J gene: TRBJ2-7; clone size: few; D gene: TRBD2; CDR3 DNA: TGTGCCAGCAGCTTAGCGGTGGGACTAGCGGGCTACGAGCAGTACTTC; CDR3 protein: CASSLAVGLAGYEQYF
V gene: TRBV25-1; J gene: TRBJ1-3; clone size: -; D gene: TRBD1; CDR3 DNA: TGTGCCACCCGGGACAGCGCGGCTGGAAACACCATATATTTT; CDR3 protein: CATRDSAAGNTIYF
V gene: TRBV11-2; J gene: TRBJ2-2; clone size: few; D gene: -; CDR3 DNA: TGTGCCAGCAGCTTAGGGCCCGCCAACACCGGGGAGCTGTTTTTT; CDR3 protein: CASSLGPANTGELFF
V gene: TRBV4-1; J gene: TRBJ2-7; clone size: -; D gene: -; CDR3 DNA: TGCGCCAGCAGCCAAGAACGTGGTAGGATAGATAACGAGCAGTACTTC; CDR3 protein: CASSQERGRIDNEQYF
V gene: TRBV6-4; J gene: TRBJ1-1; clone size: few; D gene: -; CDR3 DNA: TGTGCCAGCAGTGACTCCGGGGGTACTGAAGCTTTCTTT; CDR3 protein: CASSDSGGTEAFF
V gene: TRBV20-1; J gene: TRBJ2-4; clone size: -; D gene: TRBD1; CDR3 DNA: TGCAGTGTCGACAGGGGGAACAAAAACATTCAGTACTTC; CDR3 protein: CSVDRGNKNIQYF
V gene: TRBV12-3/TRBV12-4; J gene: TRBJ2-3; clone size: -; D gene: -; CDR3 DNA: TGTGCCAGCAGTCGACAGGTTTTCACAGATACGCAGTATTTT; CDR3 protein: CASSRQVFTDTQYF
V gene: TRBV11-2; J gene: TRBJ1-3; clone size: -; D gene: -; CDR3 DNA: TGTGCCAGCAGCTTAGGTCTCTTATTAAGATCCTCTGGAAACACCATATATTTT; CDR3 protein: CASSLGLLLRSSGNTIYF
V gene: TRBV6-1; J gene: TRBJ1-1; clone size: few; D gene: -; CDR3 DNA: TGTGCCATCGGGATACAATTAGGGGCTTTCTTT; CDR3 protein: CAIGIQLGAFF
V gene: TRBV29-1; J gene: TRBJ2-1; clone size: few; D gene: TRBD2; CDR3 DNA: TGCAGCGTGAAGGGACTAGCGAGCTACAATGAGCAGTTCTTC; CDR3 protein: CSVKGLASYNEQFF
V gene: TRBV12-3/TRBV12-4; J gene: TRBJ2-3; clone size: many; D gene: TRBD2; CDR3 DNA: TGTGCCAGCAGCCCCCGGGACTACACAGATACGCAGTATTTT; CDR3 protein: CASSPRDYTDTQYF
V gene: TRBV10-2; J gene: TRBJ2-1; clone size: -; D gene: -; CDR3 DNA: TGCGCCAGCTGGGTCCCCCTCAATGAGCAGTTCTTC; CDR3 protein: CASWVPLNEQFF
V gene: TRBV6-1; J gene: TRBJ1-5; clone size: few; D gene: -; CDR3 DNA: TGTGCCAGCAGTGAAGCGTGGGGATTCAATCAGCCCCAGCATTTT; CDR3 protein: CASSEAWGFNQPQHF
V gene: TRBV12-3/TRBV12-4; J gene: TRBJ1-1; clone size: -; D gene: -; CDR3 DNA: TGTGCCAGCACCGAGACCCAGGGGAACACTGAAGCTTTCTTT; CDR3 protein: CASTETQGNTEAFF
V gene: TRBV29-1; J gene: TRBJ2-3; clone size: -; D gene: -; CDR3 DNA: TGCGCCGAAAGCGGTTTAGCGTCAGATACGCAGTATTTT; CDR3 protein: CAESGLASDTQYF
V gene: TRBV20-1; J gene: TRBJ1-1; clone size: -; D gene: -; CDR3 DNA: TGCAGTGCTAGAGATCTTAGAGGGGTCACTGAAGCTTTCTTT; CDR3 protein: CSARDLRGVTEAFF
V gene: TRBV24-1; J gene: TRBJ2-1; clone size: few; D gene: -; CDR3 DNA: TGTGCCACCAGTGCGGCGGATGGTGATGAGCAGTTCTTC; CDR3 protein: CATSAADGDEQFF
V gene: TRBV9; J gene: TRBJ2-7; clone size: few; D gene: -; CDR3 DNA: TGTGCCAGCAGCCCCGGGGCGCGGGGCTCCTACGAGCAGTACTTC; CDR3 protein: CASSPGARGSYEQYF
V gene: TRBV5-1; J gene: TRBJ2-7; clone size: -; D gene: TRBD2; CDR3 DNA: TGCGCCAGCATGGCTAGCGGGCGCCTCAATCTCGAGCAGTACTTC; CDR3 protein: CASMASGRLNLEQYF
V gene: TRBV20-1; J gene: TRBJ2-7; clone size: -; D gene: TRBD1; CDR3 DNA: TGCAGTGCTAAAAGTAAAGGGACAGGGGGTAGCTACGAGCAGTACTTC; CDR3 protein: CSAKSKGTGGSYEQYF
V gene: TRBV29-1; J gene: TRBJ2-7; clone size: -; D gene: TRBD1; CDR3 DNA: TGCAGCGTGGACACGGGACAGGGGTCCTACGAGCAGTACTTC; CDR3 protein: CSVDTGQGSYEQYF
V gene: TRBV4-3; J gene: TRBJ1-1; clone size: -; D gene: -; CDR3 DNA: TGCGCCAGCAGCCCAAACACTCTGACTGGGGGGAACACTGAAGCTTTCTTT; CDR3 protein: CASSPNTLTGGNTEAFF
V gene: TRBV12-3/TRBV12-4; J gene: TRBJ2-5; clone size: -; D gene: TRBD1; CDR3 DNA: TGTGCCAGCAGTTTCTTTCGGCAGGGGGCCGAGACCCAGTACTTC; CDR3 protein: CASSFFRQGAETQYF
V gene: TRBV12-3/TRBV12-4; J gene: TRBJ1-1; clone size: few; D gene: -; CDR3 DNA: TGTGCCAGCAGTACATGGACAGAAAGGGCTGAAGCTTTCTTT; CDR3 protein: CASSTWTERAEAFF
V gene: TRBV4-3; J gene: TRBJ2-1; clone size: once; D gene: TRBD2; CDR3 DNA: TGCGCCAGCAGCCAAGCACTCCCGGGACTAGCTCTACGGGAGCAGTTCTTC; CDR3 protein: CASSQALPGLALREQFF
V gene: TRBV12-3/TRBV12-4; J gene: TRBJ2-7; clone size: -; D gene: TRBD1; CDR3 DNA: TGTGCCAGCACCCTAAGGACAGGGCCCTCCTACGAGCAGTACTTC; CDR3 protein: CASTLRTGPSYEQYF
V gene: TRBV7-7; J gene: TRBJ2-1; clone size: few; D gene: TRBD2; CDR3 DNA: TGTGCCAGCAGCGACGGACTAGCGGGAGGTTATGAGCAGTTCTTC; CDR3 protein: CASSDGLAGGYEQFF
V gene: TRBV4-1; J gene: TRBJ2-3; clone size: few; D gene: -; CDR3 DNA: TGCGCCAGCAGCCAAGATGGACAGCCCACAGATACGCAGTATTTT; CDR3 protein: CASSQDGQPTDTQYF
V gene: TRBV29-1; J gene: TRBJ2-1; clone size: few; D gene: TRBD2; CDR3 DNA: TGCAGCGTTGATAAGCGGGGGGTCAATGAGCAGTTCTTC; CDR3 protein: CSVDKRGVNEQFF
V gene: TRBV28; J gene: TRBJ2-3; clone size: few; D gene: TRBD2; CDR3 DNA: TGTGCCAGCAGTCCGAACCGACTAGCGGGAGGGACAGATACGCAGTATTTT; CDR3 protein: CASSPNRLAGGTDTQYF